This T cell receptor (beta chain) was sequenced during a study of CD8+CD57+ T cells in acquired aplastic anemia. General study results and limits: Twenty-nine sequences, all CD8+ CDR3, were shared between patients and controls.

Per the germline V gene, CDR1 is SNHLY and CDR2 is FYNNEI. This CDR3 contains 11 residues. Trimming stripped 4 bases from V and 9 bases from J, with 10 bases between. TCR beta VDJ combinations and CDR3 sequences were profiled from genomic DNA. TCRdb re-called the reads with MiXCR, one entry per CDR3 protein. The data hold some 280,000 distinct CDR3 sequences, with approximately 55% observed a single time. Remarks on this clonotype: Its antigen is as yet unknown.

The gene calls are TRBV2 and TRBJ2-7; tentative D call: TRBD2 (6 bases). Sequenced sample: sorted CD4+, CD8+, or CD8+CD57+ T cells (not recorded which) from PBMCs. This receptor was taken from a human donor with severe aplastic anemia or a healthy control (not recorded which). This CDR3 reads CASSVIGGQYF. DNA for the CDR3: TGTGCCAGCAGTGTTATCGGGGGGCAGTACTTC.